This TCR beta chain was profiled in a study of CD8+ T cells in alopecia areata. Germline V gene lookup returns CDR1 MNHEY and CDR2 SMNVEV (reference sequence). Trimming stripped 5 bases from V and 2 bases from J, with 15 bases between. The CDR3 consists of 15 residues. Following extraction, RNA underwent reverse transcription to cDNA, which served as the sequencing template. Sequenced by immunoSEQ multiplex PCR; TCRdb stores in-frame clones only, minus some. The sample has 120,000 or so clones, around 50% seen once. The clonotype originates from a human donor with alopecia areata. Sequences were obtained from NKG2D-low CD8+ T cells sorted from blood. The chain uses TRBV27 and TRBJ1-2; D possibly corresponds to TRBD1 (6 bases). The CDR3 reads CASSGRTATNYGYTF. The CDR3 bases are TGTGCCAGCAGTGGTCGGACAGCTACGAACTATGGCTACACCTTC.